This passage covers 2 T cell receptor beta chains from one sample sequenced in a study of spatial heterogeneity in lung cancer. MiXCR was run by TCRdb on the 5' RACE reads, yielding one entry per CDR3 protein. The repertoire holds under 7,500 distinct CDR3 sequences, with around 7% as singletons. The sample's time point: sample taken at primary tumor resection. Frozen PBMC, nontumor lung or tumor provided whole RNA, which was sequenced unsorted. The sequencing used PBMCs, collected at surgery. These receptors all stem from a male donor with early-stage non-small cell lung cancer.

This clonotype was seen many times. Since the library was made to target alpha chains, this beta chain is a stray read and its abundance is not meaningful. V usage is TRBV25-1 and J usage is TRBJ1-2, with D hard to call. Germline V CDR1 and CDR2: MGHDK, SYGVNS. This CDR3 comprises 18 residues. Trimming removed 1 base from V and 3 bases from J, with 21 bases in between. The CDR3 sequence: CASSESSNRNYLHYGYTF. CDR3 bases: TGTGCCAGCAGTGAATCTAGTAACCGAAATTATCTTCACTATGGCTACACCTTC.

This clonotype was picked up many times. This beta chain slipped into a library made for alpha chains as a stray read, so its size is not meaningful. The CDR3 DNA is TGCAGTGCTAGAGCCCACAGGGAGGCAGGCCAAGAGACCCAGTACTTC. It yields the protein CSARAHREAGQETQYF. The chain carries TRBV20-1 and TRBJ2-5; possibly TRBD1 or TRBD2 for D (6 bases each). The CDR3 contains 16 residues. Trimming took 1 base from V and 1 from J, leaving 16 bases between them. Looked up from germline, CDR1 is DFQATT and CDR2 is SNEGSKA (reference sequence).